The next 7 T cell receptor beta chains were all read from a single sample in a study of regulatory T cells in long-lasting Graves disease. Combining iRepertoire HTBI primers with Arm-PCR of CDR3 regions, the authors built TCR beta libraries. TCRdb ran MiXCR on the multiplex PCR reads and lists one entry per CDR3 protein. The table records 550,000 to 700,000 distinct CDR3 sequences, about 16% of them present only once. Time point described: newly diagnosed GD, antithyroid drugs for less than 3 months. The TCR library was prepared using RNA isolated from PBMCs. This sample also appeared in a second study, on T cells in Graves' hyperthyroidism and ophthalmopathy.

Sequencing used peripheral blood mononuclear cells (PBMCs), obtained at new diagnosis, from a patient treated with antithyroid drugs. Source of these receptors: a young man with Graves disease.

This chain connects TRBV2 to TRBJ2-7, with D unclear. Germline V gene data show CDR1 as SNHLY and CDR2 as FYNNEI. The CDR3 contains 10 residues. Between the trimmed V and J ends, which lost 1 base and 6 bases, there was a span of 1 base. DNA for the CDR3: TGTGCCAGCAGTGAAGGCGAGCAGTACTTC. Translated, it gives CASSEGEQYF.

This clonotype was picked up many times. The J gene is TRBJ2-3, the V gene TRBV7-3; 16 bases align to TRBD2. The germline CDR1 and CDR2 sequences are SGHTA and FQGTGA. The V and J ends lost 5 bases and 4 bases, in that order; junction bases with no gene match: 6. The CDR3 is made up of 17 amino acids. CDR3 DNA: TGTGCCAGCAGCCCGGGACTAGCGGGAGGGCCCGCAGATACGCAGTATTTT. Translation: CASSPGLAGGPADTQYF. Full variable domain (outside the CDR3, taken from reference TRBV7-3 and TRBJ2-3): GAGVSQTPSNKVTEKGKYVELRCDPISGHTALYWYRQSLGQGPEFLIYFQGTGAADDSGLPNDRFFAVRPEGSVSTLKIQRTERGDSAVYLCASSPGLAGGPADTQYFGPGTRLTVL.

This chain uses TRBV9 with TRBJ1-1, with D unresolved. Germline-derived CDR1 and CDR2 are SGDLS and YYNGEE. There are 13 residues in the CDR3. The V end lost 3 bases, the J end lost 4 bases, and 10 bases lay between the germline ends. CDR3 DNA sequence: TGTGCCAGCAGCGAGGGCCGGACCACTGAAGCTTTCTTT. Translated: CASSEGRTTEAFF.

This clonotype was counted at least ten times. The rearrangement uses TRBV11-2 and TRBJ2-3; D not resolved. Trimming removed 1 base at V and 2 bases at J, with 7 bases between. Looked up from germline, CDR1 is SGHAT and CDR2 is FQNNGV. The CDR3 sequence is 14 residues long. CDR3 protein: CASSLGSLTDTQYF. CDR3 nucleotide sequence: TGTGCCAGCAGCTTAGGCTCACTCACAGATACGCAGTATTTT.

This clonotype has only a few counts. This chain connects TRBV6-2 or TRBV6-3 to TRBJ2-3; 10 bases fit TRBD2. The CDR3 contains 16 residues. V shed 5 bases and J 4 bases; nucleotides not matched to a gene: 9. Germline values: CDR1 MNHEY, CDR2 SVGEGT. Here the CDR3 DNA reads TGTGCCAGCAGTGAATTAAAACTAGCGGGATCAGATACGCAGTATTTT. Protein sequence: CASSELKLAGSDTQYF.

This sequence joins TRBV20-1 and TRBJ2-3, with D perhaps being TRBD1 or TRBD2 (7 bases each). The CDR3 extends over 19 amino acids. Germline CDR1 DFQATT, CDR2 SNEGSKA (reference sequence). V was cut by 0 bases and J by 6 bases, with 28 bases left in between. The CDR3 sequence: CSARDLSEGEGAAGDTQYF. CDR3 nucleotides: TGCAGTGCTAGAGATCTCTCGGAAGGGGAGGGGGCCGCCGGCGATACGCAGTATTTT.

This clonotype was counted between two and nine times. The chain couples TRBV6-1 to TRBJ1-2; D is unclear. Germline V gives CDR1 MNHNS, CDR2 SASEGT. The CDR3 has 13 amino acids. Trimming stripped 6 bases from V and 8 bases from J, with 16 bases between. DNA for the CDR3: TGTGCCAGCAGCCCCATCACCCCCCTGGGCTACACCTTC. Amino acids: CASSPITPLGYTF.